The T cell receptor (beta chain) under discussion was sequenced for a study of shared clonotypes between healthy human individuals. On this clone itself: The target antigen is unknown.

General study results and limits: Sampling included only blood; tissue repertoires likely differ.

Sequencing used immunoSEQ multiplex PCR; TCRdb keeps in-frame clones, though not all of them. The sample carries about 480,000 clones, 79% recorded once. In germline, CDR1 is SNHLY, CDR2 FYNNEI. CDR3 length: 13 residues. V lost 7 bases and J lost 8, with 17 bases in between. The receptor was derived from a middle-aged woman in good health. Some clones in this sample may be carry-over from other donors' samples. The chain links TRBV2 to TRBJ1-2; the D gene is possibly TRBD1 (6 bases). The specimen was PBMCs. The CDR3 coding sequence is TGTGCCAGCACCCGCAGGGGAGGGGGGGGCTACACCTTC. Translating gives CASTRRGGGGYTF.